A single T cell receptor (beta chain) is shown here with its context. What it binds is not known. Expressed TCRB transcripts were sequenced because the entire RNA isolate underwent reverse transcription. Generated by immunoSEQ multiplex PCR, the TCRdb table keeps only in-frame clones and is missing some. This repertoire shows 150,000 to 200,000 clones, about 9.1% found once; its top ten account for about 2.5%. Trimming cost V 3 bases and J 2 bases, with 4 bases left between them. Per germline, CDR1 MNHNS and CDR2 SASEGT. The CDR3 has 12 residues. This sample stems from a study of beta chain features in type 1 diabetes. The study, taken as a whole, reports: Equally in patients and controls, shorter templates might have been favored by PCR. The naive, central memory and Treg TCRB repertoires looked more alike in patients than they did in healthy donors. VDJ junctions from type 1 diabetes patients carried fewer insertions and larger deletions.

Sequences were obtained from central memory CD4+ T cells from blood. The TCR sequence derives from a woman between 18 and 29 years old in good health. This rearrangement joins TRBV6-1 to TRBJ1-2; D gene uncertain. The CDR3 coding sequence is TGTGCCAGCAGTGACAGAAACTATGGCTACACCTTC. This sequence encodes CASSDRNYGYTF.